These 7 T cell receptor beta chains were sequenced from one sample in a study of cytomegalovirus exposure and HLA in healthy donors. The PCR made use of 60 Vbeta and 13 Jbeta primers. Only in-frame clones appear in the TCRdb table, and some are missing; sequencing was by immunoSEQ multiplex PCR. Of about 130,000 clones listed, 79% are singletons. The specimen was PBMCs. These receptors all stem from a man aged 18 to 30 in good health and CMV-seronegative.

The gene calls are TRBV30 and TRBJ2-2; D ambiguous. V was trimmed by 1 base and J by 7 bases, leaving 7 bases between them. The CDR3 totals 12 residues. The germline CDR1 and CDR2 sequences are GTSNPN and SVGIG (reference sequence). This CDR3 reads CAWSDNRGELFF. The CDR3 nucleotides read TGTGCCTGGAGTGACAATCGCGGGGAGCTGTTTTTT.

The chain links TRBV27 to TRBJ2-7, with D possibly being TRBD2 (6 bases). The CDR3 is made up of 14 amino acids. Germline V gene data show CDR1 as MNHEY and CDR2 as SMNVEV (reference sequence). Trimming stripped 6 bases from V and 2 bases from J, with 14 bases between. CDR3 nucleotide sequence: TGTGCCAGCAGCCTCGGGACTCCAGCCTACGAGCAGTACTTC. Its translation is CASSLGTPAYEQYF.

V gene TRBV11-2 combines with J gene TRBJ2-7, with no clear D. CDR1 SGHAT and CDR2 FQNNGV come from the germline V gene. Trimming stripped 5 bases from V and 0 bases from J, with 11 bases between. The CDR3 length is 14 residues. CDR3 amino acids: CASSPRLASYEQYV. The CDR3 coding sequence is TGTGCCAGCAGCCCTAGACTCGCCTCCTACGAGCAGTACGTC.

The chain links TRBV28 to TRBJ2-7; TRBD2 agrees at 8 bases. The CDR3 consists of 14 residues. V lost 2 bases to trimming and J lost 0 bases; unmatched junction nucleotides: 0. CDR1 and CDR2 from the germline V gene are MDHEN and SYDVKM. In DNA, the CDR3 is TGTGCCAGCAGTTTAAGCGGGAGCTCCTACGAGCAGTACTTC. Translating it yields CASSLSGSSYEQYF.

This chain uses TRBV10-3 with TRBJ2-3; TRBD1 aligns across 9 bases. Germline CDR1 and CDR2: ENHRY and SYGVKD. CDR3 length equals 15 residues. Unmatched junction bases numbered 6, after V lost 8 bases and J lost 0 bases. The CDR3 spells CAIGDRDSSTDTQYF. In DNA, the CDR3 is TGTGCCATCGGGGACAGGGACTCTAGCACAGATACGCAGTATTTT.

This clone was found a few times. This chain joins TRBV7-6 and TRBJ2-3, with 14 nucleotides matching TRBD2. CDR1 and CDR2 from the germline V gene are SGHVS and FNYEAQ. There are 16 residues in the CDR3. Trimming cost V 4 bases and J 4 bases; bases outside gene matches: 4. CDR3 sequence reads: CASSSGLAGDADTQYF. The CDR3 DNA reads as TGTGCCAGCAGCTCGGGACTAGCGGGAGACGCAGATACGCAGTATTTT.

The rearrangement uses TRBV10-3 and TRBJ1-6, with a weak D call TRBD1 (6 bases). CDR3 length equals 15 residues. V was clipped by 10 bases and J by 2 bases, with 15 bases between them. Germline values: CDR1 ENHRY, CDR2 SYGVKD. The chain's CDR3 is CATEGEKTYNSPLHF. In DNA form, the CDR3 reads TGTGCCACCGAGGGGGAAAAGACCTATAATTCACCCCTCCACTTT.